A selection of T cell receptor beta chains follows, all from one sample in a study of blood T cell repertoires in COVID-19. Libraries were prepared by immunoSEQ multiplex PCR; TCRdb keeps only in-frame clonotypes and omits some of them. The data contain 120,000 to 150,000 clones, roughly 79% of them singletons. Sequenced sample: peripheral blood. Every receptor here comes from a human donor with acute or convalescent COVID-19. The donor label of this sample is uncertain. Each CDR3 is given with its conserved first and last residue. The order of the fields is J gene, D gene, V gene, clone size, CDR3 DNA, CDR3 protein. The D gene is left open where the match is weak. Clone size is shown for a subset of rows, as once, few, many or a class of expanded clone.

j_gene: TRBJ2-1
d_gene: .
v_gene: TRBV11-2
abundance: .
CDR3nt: TGTGCCAGCAGCTCTAGACAGGCTCGGTACAATGAGCAGTTCTTC
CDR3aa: CASSSRQARYNEQFF

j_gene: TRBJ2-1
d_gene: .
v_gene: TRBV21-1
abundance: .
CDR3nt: TGTGCCACCGCTAGCGGGGGGAACAACAATGAGCAGTTCTTC
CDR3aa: CATASGGNNNEQFF

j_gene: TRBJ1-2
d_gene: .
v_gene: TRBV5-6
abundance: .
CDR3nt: TGTGCCAGCAGCCCGGGGGAGACCCTCGTAGCCTCGAATGGCTACACCTTC
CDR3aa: CASSPGETLVASNGYTF

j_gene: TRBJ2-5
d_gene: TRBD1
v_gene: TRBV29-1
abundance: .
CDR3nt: TGCAGCGTATTCCGGGACAGGGGCCAAGAGACCCAGTACTTC
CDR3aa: CSVFRDRGQETQYF

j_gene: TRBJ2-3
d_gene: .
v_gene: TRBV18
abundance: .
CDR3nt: TGTGCCAGCAGAACAGTGACAGATACGCAGTATTTT
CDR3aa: CASRTVTDTQYF

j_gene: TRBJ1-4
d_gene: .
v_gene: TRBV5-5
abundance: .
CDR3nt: TGTGCCAGCAGCCCGATTAGGCGGGATGAAAAACTGTTTTTT
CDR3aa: CASSPIRRDEKLFF

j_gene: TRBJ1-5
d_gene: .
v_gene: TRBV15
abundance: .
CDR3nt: TGTGCCACCAGCAGTTACGACATTTCTAGCAATCAGCCCCAGCATTTT
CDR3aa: CATSSYDISSNQPQHF

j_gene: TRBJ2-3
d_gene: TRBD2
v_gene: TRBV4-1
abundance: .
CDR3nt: TGCGCCAGCAGCCAAACCGGACTAGCGGGGGGGGGTAGCACAGATACGCAGTATTTT
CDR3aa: CASSQTGLAGGGSTDTQYF

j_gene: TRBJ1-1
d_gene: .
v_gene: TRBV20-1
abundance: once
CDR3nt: TGCAGTGCCGTTCGGGAGACTGAAGCTTTCTTT
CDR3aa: CSAVRETEAFF

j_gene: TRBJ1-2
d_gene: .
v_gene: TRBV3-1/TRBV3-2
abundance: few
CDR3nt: TGTGCCAGCAGCCGTGACAGTTCCCTCTATGGCTACACCTTC
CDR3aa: CASSRDSSLYGYTF

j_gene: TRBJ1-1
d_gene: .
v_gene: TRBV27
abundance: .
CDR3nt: TGTGCCAGCAGTTTCGGGAGCGGGGGGAACACTGAAGCTTTCTTT
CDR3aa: CASSFGSGGNTEAFF

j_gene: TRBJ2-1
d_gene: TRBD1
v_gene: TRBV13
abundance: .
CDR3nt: TGTGCCAGCAGCTTCCGGGACAGGGAGATCGATGAGCAGTTCTTC
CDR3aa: CASSFRDREIDEQFF

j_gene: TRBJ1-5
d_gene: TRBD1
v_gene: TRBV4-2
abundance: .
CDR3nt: TGTGCCAGCAGCCAGTTGGACAGGGTCGGCCAGCCCCAGCATTTT
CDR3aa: CASSQLDRVGQPQHF

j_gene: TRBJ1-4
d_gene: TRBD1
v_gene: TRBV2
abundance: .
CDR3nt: TGTGCCAGCAGCCTGCGAGGGGACAGGTATAATGAAAAACTGTTTTTT
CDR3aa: CASSLRGDRYNEKLFF

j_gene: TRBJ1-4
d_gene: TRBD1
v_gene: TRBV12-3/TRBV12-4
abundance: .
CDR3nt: TGTGCCAGCCGACAGGGACCTAATGAAAAACTGTTTTTT
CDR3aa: CASRQGPNEKLFF

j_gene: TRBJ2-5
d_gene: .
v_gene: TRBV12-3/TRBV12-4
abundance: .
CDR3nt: TGTGCCAGCAGTTTGAACGGTGCAGAGACCCAGTACTTC
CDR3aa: CASSLNGAETQYF

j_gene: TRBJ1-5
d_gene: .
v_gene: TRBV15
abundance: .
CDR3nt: TGTGCCACCAGCACCACCGGACAGTTTCAGCCCCAGCATTTT
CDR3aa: CATSTTGQFQPQHF

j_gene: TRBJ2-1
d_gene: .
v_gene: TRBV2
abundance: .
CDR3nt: TGTGCCAGCACTAGGGGCGAGCAGTTCTTC
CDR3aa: CASTRGEQFF

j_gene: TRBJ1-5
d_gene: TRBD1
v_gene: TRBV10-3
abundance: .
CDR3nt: TGTGCCATCAGGGGGGACAGGGCTCAGCCCCAGCATTTT
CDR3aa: CAIRGDRAQPQHF

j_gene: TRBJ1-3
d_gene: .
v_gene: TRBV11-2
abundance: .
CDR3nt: TGTGCCAGCAGCTACCCGGGGGCTGGAAACACCATATATTTT
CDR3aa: CASSYPGAGNTIYF

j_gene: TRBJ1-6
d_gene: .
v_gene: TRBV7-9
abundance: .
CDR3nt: TGTGCCAGCAGCTTTACCCCAGGAGGAGAGAATTCACCCCTCCACTTT
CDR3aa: CASSFTPGGENSPLHF

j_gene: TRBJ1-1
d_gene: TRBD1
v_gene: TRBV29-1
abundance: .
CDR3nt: TGCAGCGGAGGAGACAGGGGGGGAACTGAAGCTTTCTTT
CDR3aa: CSGGDRGGTEAFF

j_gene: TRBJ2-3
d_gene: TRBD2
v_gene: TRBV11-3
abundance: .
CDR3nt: TGTGCCAGCAGCTGGAGAGGGGGACTAGCGGGCCCCTCAGATACGCAGTATTTT
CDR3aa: CASSWRGGLAGPSDTQYF

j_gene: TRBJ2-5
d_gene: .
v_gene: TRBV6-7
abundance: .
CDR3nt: TGTGCCAGCAGTTACCTCTGGGACAACCTCGCCCAAGAGACCCAGTACTTC
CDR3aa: CASSYLWDNLAQETQYF

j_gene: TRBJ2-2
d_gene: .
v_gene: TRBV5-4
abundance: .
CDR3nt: TGTGCCAGCAGCTTGCGTACAGCGGGGAACACCGGGGAGCTGTTTTTT
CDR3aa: CASSLRTAGNTGELFF

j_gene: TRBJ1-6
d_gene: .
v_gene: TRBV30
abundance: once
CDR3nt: TGTGCCTGGACCCAACACTCCTATAATTCACCCCTCCACTTT
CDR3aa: CAWTQHSYNSPLHF

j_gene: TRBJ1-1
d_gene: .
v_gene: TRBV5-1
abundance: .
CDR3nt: TGCGCCAGCAGCTTGGAATTAGGGGGAGCTGAAGCTTTCTTT
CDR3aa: CASSLELGGAEAFF

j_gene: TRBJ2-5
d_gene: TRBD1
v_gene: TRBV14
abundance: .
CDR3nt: TGTGCCAGCAGCCAAGATATAAGTACAGGGGGCCGGGAGACCCAGTACTTC
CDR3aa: CASSQDISTGGRETQYF

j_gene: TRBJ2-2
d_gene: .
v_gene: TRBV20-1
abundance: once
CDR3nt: TGCAGTGCTAGTCCAGTCACCGGGGAGCTGTTTTTT
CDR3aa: CSASPVTGELFF

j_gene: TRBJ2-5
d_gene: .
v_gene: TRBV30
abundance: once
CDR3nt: TGTGCCTGGACCCGTCAGGGGAAAGAGACCCAGTACTTC
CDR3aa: CAWTRQGKETQYF

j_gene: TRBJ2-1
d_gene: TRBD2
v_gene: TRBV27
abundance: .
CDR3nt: TGTGCCAGCAGTCCCCACCTAAGGCGGGGGGGCCTTAGTGAGCAGTTCTTC
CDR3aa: CASSPHLRRGGLSEQFF

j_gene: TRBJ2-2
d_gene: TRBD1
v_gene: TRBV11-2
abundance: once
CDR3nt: TGTGCCAGCAGCACCTTTCGAGGGGGCCAGAACACCGGGGAGCTGTTTTTT
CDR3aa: CASSTFRGGQNTGELFF

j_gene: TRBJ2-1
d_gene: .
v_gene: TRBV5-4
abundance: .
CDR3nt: TGTGCCAGCAGCTTGGGGGTGGGCGGGTCCCCCTCCTACAATGAGCAGTTCTTC
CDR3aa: CASSLGVGGSPSYNEQFF

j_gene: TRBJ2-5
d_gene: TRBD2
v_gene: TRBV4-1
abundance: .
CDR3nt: TGCGCCAGCAGCCAAGATTCATGGGGACTAGCGGGGGGGCAAGAGACCCAGTACTTC
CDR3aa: CASSQDSWGLAGGQETQYF

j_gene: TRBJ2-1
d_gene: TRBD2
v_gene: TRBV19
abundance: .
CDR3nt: TGTGCCAGTAGCCGTACTAGCGGGGGCCTCCTTGGGTCCTACAATGAGCAGTTCTTC
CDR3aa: CASSRTSGGLLGSYNEQFF

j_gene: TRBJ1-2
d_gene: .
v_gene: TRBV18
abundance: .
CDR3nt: TGTGCCAGCTCACAGGGACAAGAGAGGAGCTACACCTTC
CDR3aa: CASSQGQERSYTF

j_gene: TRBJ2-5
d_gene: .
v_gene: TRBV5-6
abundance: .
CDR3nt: TGTGCCAGCAGCCACCCCAGGAGGGGCGAGACCCAGTACTTC
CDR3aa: CASSHPRRGETQYF

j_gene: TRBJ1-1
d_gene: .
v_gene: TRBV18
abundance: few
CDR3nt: TGTGCCAGCTCACCCCCTAGTCGCACTGAAGCTTTCTTT
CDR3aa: CASSPPSRTEAFF

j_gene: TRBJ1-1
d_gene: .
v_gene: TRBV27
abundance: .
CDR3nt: TGTGCCAGCAGTCCCAGAGGGAGGAGCCTTAACACTGAAGCTTTCTTT
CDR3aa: CASSPRGRSLNTEAFF

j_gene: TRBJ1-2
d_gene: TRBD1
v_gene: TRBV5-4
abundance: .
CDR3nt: TGTGCCAGCAGGACAGGGGACTCTGGCTACACCTTC
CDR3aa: CASRTGDSGYTF

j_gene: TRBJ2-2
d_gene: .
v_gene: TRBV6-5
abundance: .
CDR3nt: TGTGCCAGCAAACTCAACTCAAGGGGAACCGGGGAGCTGTTTTTT
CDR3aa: CASKLNSRGTGELFF

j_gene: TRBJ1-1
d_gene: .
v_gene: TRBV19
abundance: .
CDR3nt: TGTGCCAGTAGTATACGACGGGAAAACACTGAAGCTTTCTTT
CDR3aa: CASSIRRENTEAFF

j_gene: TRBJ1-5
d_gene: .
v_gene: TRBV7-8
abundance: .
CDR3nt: TGTGCCAGCAGCCCGGGGGATAGGCCAGGCAATCAGCCCCAGCATTTT
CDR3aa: CASSPGDRPGNQPQHF

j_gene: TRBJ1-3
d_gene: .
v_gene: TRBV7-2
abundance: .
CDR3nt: TGTGCCAGCAGCTTGGGCGGAAACACCATATATTTT
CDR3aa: CASSLGGNTIYF

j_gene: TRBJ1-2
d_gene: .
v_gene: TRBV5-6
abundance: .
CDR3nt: TGTGCCAGCAGGTTCGGACAGACAAACTATGGCTACACCTTC
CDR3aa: CASRFGQTNYGYTF

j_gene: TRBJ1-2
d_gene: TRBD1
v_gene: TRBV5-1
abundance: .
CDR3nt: TGCGCCAGCAGCACCGGGACAGGGGGCCCTCTAAACTATGGCTACACCTTC
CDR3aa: CASSTGTGGPLNYGYTF

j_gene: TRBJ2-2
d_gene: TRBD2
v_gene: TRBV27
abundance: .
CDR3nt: TGTGCCAGCAGTTTACATGGTAGCGGGGGGGCCCGTACCGGGGAGCTGTTTTTT
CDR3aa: CASSLHGSGGARTGELFF

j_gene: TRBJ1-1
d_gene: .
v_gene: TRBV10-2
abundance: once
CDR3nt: TGCGCCAGCAGTAACTACAGGGACGGATTATTTGAAGCTTTCTTT
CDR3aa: CASSNYRDGLFEAFF

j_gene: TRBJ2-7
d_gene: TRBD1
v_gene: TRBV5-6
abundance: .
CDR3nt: TGTGCCAGCAGCCCTGGACAGGGTGAGGCCTACGAGCAGTACTTC
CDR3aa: CASSPGQGEAYEQYF

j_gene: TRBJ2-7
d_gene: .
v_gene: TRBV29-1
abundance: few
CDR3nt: TGCAGCGTTGAAACCCGGAGATCCTCCTACGAGCAGTACTTC
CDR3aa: CSVETRRSSYEQYF

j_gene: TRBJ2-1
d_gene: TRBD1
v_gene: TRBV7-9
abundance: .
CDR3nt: TGTGCCAGCAGCTTAAGGGACAGGGGTTACAATGAGCAGTTCTTC
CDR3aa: CASSLRDRGYNEQFF

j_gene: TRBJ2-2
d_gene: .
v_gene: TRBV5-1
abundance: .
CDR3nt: TGCGCCAGCAGCTTGGGAGGCAGCGGATCTTACACCGGGGAGCTGTTTTTT
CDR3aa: CASSLGGSGSYTGELFF

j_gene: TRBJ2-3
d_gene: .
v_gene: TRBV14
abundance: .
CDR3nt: TGTGCCAGCAGCCTTAGGGACTTCACAGATACGCAGTATTTT
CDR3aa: CASSLRDFTDTQYF

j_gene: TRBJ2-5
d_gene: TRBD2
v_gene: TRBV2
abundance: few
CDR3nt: TGTGCCAGCGGGGGGACTAGCGCCCTATTCGGGGAGACCCAGTACTTC
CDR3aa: CASGGTSALFGETQYF

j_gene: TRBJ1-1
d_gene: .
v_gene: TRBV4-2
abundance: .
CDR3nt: TGTGCCAGCAGGACAAGGACTGAAGCTTTCTTT
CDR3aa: CASRTRTEAFF